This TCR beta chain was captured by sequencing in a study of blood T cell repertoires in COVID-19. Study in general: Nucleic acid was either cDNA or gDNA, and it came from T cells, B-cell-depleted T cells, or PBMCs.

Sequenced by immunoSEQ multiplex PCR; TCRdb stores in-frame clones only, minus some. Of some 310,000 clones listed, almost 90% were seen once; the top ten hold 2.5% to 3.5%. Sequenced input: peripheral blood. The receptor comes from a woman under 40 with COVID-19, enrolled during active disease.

The CDR3 sequence is CASSLTRGETQYF. CDR3 in DNA: TGTGCCAGCAGCTTGACCCGCGGGGAGACCCAGTACTTC. The rearrangement links TRBV5-4 to TRBJ2-5; TRBD2 might be the D (5 bases). Germline V gives CDR1 SGHNT, CDR2 YYREEE (reference sequence). V was pared by 1 base and J by 5 bases, with 9 bases between. CDR3 length: 13 amino acids. Full variable domain (missing parts from reference TRBV5-4 and TRBJ2-5): ETGVTQSPTHLIKTRGQQVTLRCSSQSGHNTVSWYQQALGQGPQFIFQYYREEENGRGNFPPRFSGLQFPNYSSELNVNALELDDSALYLCASSLTRGETQYFGPGTRLLVL.